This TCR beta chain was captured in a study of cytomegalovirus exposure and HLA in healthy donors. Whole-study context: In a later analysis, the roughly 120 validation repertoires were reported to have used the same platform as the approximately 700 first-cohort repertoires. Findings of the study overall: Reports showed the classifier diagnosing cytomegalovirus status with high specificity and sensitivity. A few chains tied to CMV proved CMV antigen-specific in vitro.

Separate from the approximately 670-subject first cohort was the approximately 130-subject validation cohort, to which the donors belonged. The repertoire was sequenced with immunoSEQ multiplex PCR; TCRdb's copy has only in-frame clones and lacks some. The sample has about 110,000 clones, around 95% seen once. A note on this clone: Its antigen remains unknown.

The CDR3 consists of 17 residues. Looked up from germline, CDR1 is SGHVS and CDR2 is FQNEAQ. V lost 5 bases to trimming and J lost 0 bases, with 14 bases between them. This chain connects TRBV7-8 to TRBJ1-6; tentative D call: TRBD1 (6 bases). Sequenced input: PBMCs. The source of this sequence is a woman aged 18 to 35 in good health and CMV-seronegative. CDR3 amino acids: CASSPGDRSSYNSPLHF. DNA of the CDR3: TGTGCCAGCAGCCCAGGGGACCGTAGCTCCTATAATTCACCCCTCCACTTT.